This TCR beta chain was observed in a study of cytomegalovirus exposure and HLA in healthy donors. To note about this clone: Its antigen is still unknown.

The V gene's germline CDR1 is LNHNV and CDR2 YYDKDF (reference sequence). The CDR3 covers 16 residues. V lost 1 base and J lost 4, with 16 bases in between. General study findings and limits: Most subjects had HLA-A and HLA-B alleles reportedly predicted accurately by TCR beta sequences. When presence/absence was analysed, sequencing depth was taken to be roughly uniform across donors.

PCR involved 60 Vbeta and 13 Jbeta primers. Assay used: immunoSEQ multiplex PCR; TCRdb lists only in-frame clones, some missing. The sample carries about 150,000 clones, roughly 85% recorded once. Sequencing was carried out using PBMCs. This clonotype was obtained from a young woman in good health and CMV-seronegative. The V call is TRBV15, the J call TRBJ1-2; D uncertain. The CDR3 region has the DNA TGTGCCACCAGCAGAGGACAACAGATCCTTCGCTATGGCTACACCTTC. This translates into CATSRGQQILRYGYTF.